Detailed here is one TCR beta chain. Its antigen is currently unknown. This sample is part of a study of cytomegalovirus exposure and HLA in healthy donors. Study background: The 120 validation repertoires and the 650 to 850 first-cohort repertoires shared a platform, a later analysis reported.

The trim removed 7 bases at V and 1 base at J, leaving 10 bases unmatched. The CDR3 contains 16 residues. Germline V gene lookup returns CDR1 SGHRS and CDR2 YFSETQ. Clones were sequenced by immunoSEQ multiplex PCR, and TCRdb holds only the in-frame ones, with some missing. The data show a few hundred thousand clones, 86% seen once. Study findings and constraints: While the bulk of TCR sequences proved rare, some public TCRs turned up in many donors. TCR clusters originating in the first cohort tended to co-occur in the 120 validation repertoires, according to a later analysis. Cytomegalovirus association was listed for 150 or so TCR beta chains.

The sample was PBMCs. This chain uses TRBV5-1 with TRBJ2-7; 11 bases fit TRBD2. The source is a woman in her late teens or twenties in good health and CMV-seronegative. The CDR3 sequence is CASGNPGLAESYEQYF. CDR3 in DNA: TGCGCCAGCGGCAATCCGGGACTAGCGGAGTCCTACGAGCAGTACTTC.